The clone carrying this T cell receptor (beta chain) showed up just once. Its antigen is unidentified. This CDR3 comprises 15 residues. The V end lost 4 bases, the J end lost 1 base, and 15 bases lay between the germline ends. From germline, CDR1 is SGHRS and CDR2 YFSETQ. This sample is part of a study of cytomegalovirus exposure and HLA in healthy donors. Here immunoSEQ multiplex PCR was the method, and the copy in TCRdb shows in-frame clones only, minus some. This table holds under 200,000 clones, roughly nine tenths found once. Broader study findings: First-cohort TCR clusters tended to co-occur in the approximately 110 validation repertoires, a later analysis found.

This sequence originates from a woman aged 25-40 years in good health and CMV-seronegative. The chain joins TRBV5-1 to TRBJ2-7, with D maybe TRBD1 (5 bases). Sequencing input: PBMCs. The CDR3 DNA reads TGCGCCAGCAGCCCTGACAGAGCCCTTTCCTACGAGCAGTACTTC. Translating it yields CASSPDRALSYEQYF.